This T cell receptor beta chain appears in the sequencing data of a study of blood T cells in healthy people across ages. Study conclusions and caveats: The recorded TCR beta diversity per million T cells decreased in a roughly linear manner with age.

The CDR3 covers 17 residues. Germline loops: CDR1 DFQATT, CDR2 SNEGSKA (reference sequence). Only a few counts were recorded for this clonotype. Its target is unknown. Using a J-beta primer mix together with a sample-barcoded 5' primer, a second PCR was run for about 7 to 12 cycles. Any given sample supplied a minimum of 2.5 million CDR3-containing paired-end reads. Using its own MiXCR run on the 5' RACE reads, TCRdb lists one record per CDR3 protein. The repertoire holds roughly 1,700,000 distinct CDR3 sequences, with approximately 28% as singletons. The sequencing sample was made of blood. V is TRBV20-1 and J is TRBJ2-1, with 11 bases fitting TRBD2. TRBJ2-7 matches the DNA end more closely, so the J call is doubtful. This TCR was recovered from a woman in her 30s in good health. CDR3 in amino acids: CSARGGSSGRDYNEQYF. In nucleotides, the CDR3 is TGCAGTGCTAGAGGTGGGAGTAGCGGGAGGGATTACAATGAGCAGTACTTC.